This paragraph reports one T cell receptor (beta chain). Its antigen remains unknown. These data are taken from a study of cytomegalovirus exposure and HLA in healthy donors. Each donor was healthy, and each was a bone marrow donor. Both 60 Vbeta primers and 13 Jbeta primers went into the PCR. Sequenced by immunoSEQ multiplex PCR; TCRdb stores in-frame clones only, minus some. The data show 150,000 or so clones, almost 85% seen once. Regarding the study as a whole: Common viral pathogens seemed, in a later analysis, to connect with several of the most significant clusters.

Trimming pared 5 bases from V and 7 bases from J, leaving 12 bases between. Per the germline V gene, CDR1 is SGHRS and CDR2 is YFSETQ. This CDR3 comprises 13 residues. This clonotype was obtained from a man between 25 and 39 years old in good health and CMV-seropositive. Sequenced material: PBMCs. The chain links TRBV5-1 to TRBJ1-4; tentatively, D is TRBD1 (5 bases). The CDR3, as DNA: TGCGCCAGCAGAGAGGAGGGGTTTGAAAAACTGTTTTTT. It is translated as CASREEGFEKLFF.